What follows describes a single T cell receptor (beta chain). What it binds is not known. CDR3 length equals 17 residues. CDR1 and CDR2 (germline): LGHNA, YNFKEQ. V shed 2 bases and J 4 bases; nucleotides not matched to a gene: 6. TCRdb re-analysed the RT-PCR reads in MiXCR, keeping a single row per CDR3 protein. The table records 550,000 to 600,000 distinct CDR3 sequences, around 11% of them present only once. The data originate from a study of response to subunit inactivated influenza vaccine. Overall study findings and caveats: With each seasonal influenza vaccination, the authors suggested, few new T cells are recruited.

The clonotype originates from a man aged 45-60 years who received an inactivated influenza vaccine. The starting material was PBMCs from blood, obtained on the day of vaccination. The J gene is TRBJ2-2, the V gene TRBV4-2; 11 bases agree with TRBD1. CDR3: CASSQIGQGASTGELFF. The CDR3 DNA reads as TGTGCCAGCAGCCAAATCGGACAGGGGGCAAGCACCGGGGAGCTGTTTTTT.